Sequencing of this TCR beta chain was carried out in a study of PD-1 blockade in classical Hodgkin lymphoma. Time point here: newly diagnosed, previously untreated cHL patient sample. Magnetic negative selection purified CD4+ T cells from thawed PBMCs. Comparison relied on PBMCs that came from newly diagnosed, untreated classical Hodgkin lymphoma. Broader study findings: What caused the repertoire differences, perhaps disease activity or prior therapy, remains undefined. Baseline TCR diversity was reportedly lower in newly diagnosed patients than healthy donors.

Trimming cost V 2 bases and J 3 bases, with 9 bases left between them. CDR1 SGDLS and CDR2 YYNGEE come from the germline V gene. The CDR3 sequence is 14 residues long. TCRdb's table, derived via immunoSEQ multiplex PCR, lists solely in-frame clones and lacks some. The profile shows roughly 20,000 clones, approximately 82% of them singletons. With regard to this clone: Its specificity is not known.

The V call is TRBV9, the J call TRBJ2-1, with a weak D call TRBD2 (5 bases). The sequence derives from a human donor with classical Hodgkin lymphoma. The sequenced sample consisted of CD4+ T cells from blood. CDR3: CASSVAGRYNEQFF. The CDR3 nucleotides are TGTGCCAGCAGCGTCGCGGGTCGCTACAATGAGCAGTTCTTC.